These 9 T cell receptor beta chains share one sample of origin, sequenced in a study of vaccination effects on CD4 cells after COVID-19. No cognate antigen is known for these TCRs. ViraFEST expansion of antigen-specific CD4+ T cells with viral peptide pools preceded sequencing. Scientists isolated CD4+ T cells after a roughly ten-day culture period ended. Two doses of either BNT162b2 or mRNA-1273 were given to each participant. Using immunoSEQ multiplex PCR, the repertoire was profiled, and TCRdb retains in-frame clones only, with some absent. The repertoire holds 25,000 to 30,000 clones, with less than 75% as singletons. The sample consisted of CD4+ T cells from PBMCs cultured with HCoV-NL63 spike peptides, taken after COVID-19 vaccination. All receptors come from a human donor who received a COVID-19 vaccine.

This clone was seen a few times. The chain uses TRBV4-1 and TRBJ2-5; D is possibly TRBD1 or TRBD2 (6 bases each). V shed 7 bases and J shed 1 base, with 16 bases lying between them. Germline CDR1 is MGHRA and CDR2 is YSYEKL. The length of the CDR3 is 15 residues. The CDR3 DNA is TGCGCCAGCAAACAGACGGGGGCCTCCCAAGAGACCCAGTACTTC. Translation gives CASKQTGASQETQYF.

This chain joins TRBV18 and TRBJ2-3; the D is unclear. This CDR3 contains 14 residues. Trimming left V 2 bases short and J 1 base short, with 7 bases between. In germline, CDR1 is KGHSH, CDR2 LQKENI. The CDR3 sequence: CASSPLPGTDTQYF. CDR3 nucleotide sequence: TGTGCCAGCTCACCATTACCCGGCACAGATACGCAGTATTTT.

The chain couples TRBV10-3 to TRBJ2-1; a weak D match, TRBD2 (6 bases). Germline V gene sequence: CDR1 ENHRY, CDR2 SYGVKD. The V end was cut by 8 bases, the J end by 3 bases, with 11 bases between. The CDR3 sequence is 13 residues long. CDR3 in amino acids: CAIGGAGYNEQFF. The DNA of the CDR3 is TGTGCCATCGGGGGAGCGGGCTACAATGAGCAGTTCTTC.

The genes are TRBV6-5 and TRBJ1-1; TRBD1 matches 8 bases. Germline V gene sequence: CDR1 MNHEY, CDR2 SVGAGI. This CDR3 is 13 amino acids long. Trimming took 11 bases from V and 4 from J; bases not matched to a gene: 9. The CDR3, as DNA: TGTGCCGGCGGGACAGGATTGATCACTGAAGCTTTCTTT. Translation: CAGGTGLITEAFF.

The V gene is TRBV2, the J gene TRBJ1-2, with 7 bases that match TRBD1. The ends lost 6 bases at V and 8 bases at J; junction bases unmatched: 3. CDR1 is SNHLY, CDR2 FYNNEI, per germline. The CDR3 spans 11 residues. For the CDR3, the DNA is TGTGCCAGCAGGGAGGGACAGGGCTACACCTTC. Translating it yields CASREGQGYTF.

The rearrangement links TRBV30 to TRBJ1-2, with TRBD1 as a possible D gene (5 bases). Per the germline V gene, CDR1 is GTSNPN and CDR2 is SVGIG (reference sequence). CDR3 length: 16 amino acids. Trimming cost V 2 bases and J 2 bases, with 18 bases left between them. This CDR3 is CAWSFQGVLRNYGYTF. CDR3 DNA sequence: TGTGCCTGGAGTTTTCAAGGGGTCCTCAGGAACTATGGCTACACCTTC. Based on the CDR3 plus reference TRBV30 and TRBJ1-2, the full variable domain is SQTIHQWPATLVQPVGSPLSLECTVEGTSNPNLYWYRQAAGRGLQLLFYSVGIGQISSEVPQNLSASRPQDRQFILSSKKLLLSDSGFYLCAWSFQGVLRNYGYTFGSGTRLTVV.

This clone was detected a few times. This rearrangement joins TRBV19 to TRBJ1-1; D remains unclear. Deletions cut 1 base from V and 0 bases from J, with 15 bases between. CDR3 length equals 17 residues. CDR1 and CDR2 (germline): LNHDA, SQIVND (reference sequence). The CDR3 DNA sequence: TGTGCCAGTAGTATAGCCTCCGGATCCCCCGTGAACACTGAAGCTTTCTTT. This codes for CASSIASGSPVNTEAFF.

V is TRBV14 and J is TRBJ2-1; 14 positions match TRBD2. Germline CDR1 SGHDN, CDR2 FVKESK. V was pared by 3 bases and J by 8 bases, with 6 bases of the junction left unmatched. The CDR3 is made up of 16 amino acids. This CDR3 reads CASSHGGTSGSHEQFF. Written as DNA, the CDR3 is TGTGCCAGCAGCCATGGCGGGACTAGCGGGAGCCATGAGCAGTTCTTC.

This sequence joins TRBV2 and TRBJ2-7, with 9 bases lining up with TRBD1. This CDR3 contains 18 residues. CDR1 and CDR2 from the germline V gene are SNHLY and FYNNEI. V trimming: 10 bases; J trimming: 0 bases; junction bases outside the gene matches: 19. CDR3 protein: CAKESGTGPALSSYEQYF. In nucleotides, the CDR3 is TGTGCCAAAGAGAGTGGGACAGGGCCAGCTTTAAGCTCCTACGAGCAGTACTTC.